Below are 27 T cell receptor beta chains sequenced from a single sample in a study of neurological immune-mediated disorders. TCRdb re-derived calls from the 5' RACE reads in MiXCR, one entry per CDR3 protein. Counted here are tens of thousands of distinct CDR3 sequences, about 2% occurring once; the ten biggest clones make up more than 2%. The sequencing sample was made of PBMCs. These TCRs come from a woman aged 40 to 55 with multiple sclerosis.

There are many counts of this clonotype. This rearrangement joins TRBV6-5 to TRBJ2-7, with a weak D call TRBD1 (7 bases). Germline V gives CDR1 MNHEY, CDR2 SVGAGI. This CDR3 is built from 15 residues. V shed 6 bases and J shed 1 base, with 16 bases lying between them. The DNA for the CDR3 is TGTGCCAGCAGGGAGGGGGCCGGTCGATCCTACGAGCAGTACTTC. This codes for CASREGAGRSYEQYF.

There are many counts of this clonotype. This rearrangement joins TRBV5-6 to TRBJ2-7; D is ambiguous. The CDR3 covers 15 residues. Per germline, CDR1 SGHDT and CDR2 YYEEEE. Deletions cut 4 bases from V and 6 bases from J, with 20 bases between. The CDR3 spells CASSGPTDGRIEQYF. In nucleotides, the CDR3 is TGTGCCAGCAGCGGCCCGACCGACGGTCGGATCGAGCAGTACTTC.

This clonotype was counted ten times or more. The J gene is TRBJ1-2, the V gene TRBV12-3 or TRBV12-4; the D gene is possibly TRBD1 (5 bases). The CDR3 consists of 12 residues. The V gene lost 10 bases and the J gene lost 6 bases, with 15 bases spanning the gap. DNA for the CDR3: TGTGCCAACGGCCATCAGGGCGATGGCTACACCTTC. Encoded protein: CANGHQGDGYTF.

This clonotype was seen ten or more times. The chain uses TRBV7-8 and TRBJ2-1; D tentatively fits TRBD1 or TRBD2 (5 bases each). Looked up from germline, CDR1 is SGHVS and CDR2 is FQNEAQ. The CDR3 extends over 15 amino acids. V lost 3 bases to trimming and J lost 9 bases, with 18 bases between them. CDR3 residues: CASSFRRGGGGEQFF. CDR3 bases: TGTGCCAGCAGCTTCCGGCGCGGTGGGGGTGGTGAGCAGTTCTTC. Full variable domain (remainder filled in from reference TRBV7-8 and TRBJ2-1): GAGVSQSPRYKVAKRGQDVALRCDPISGHVSLFWYQQALGQGPEFLTYFQNEAQLDKSGLPSDRFFAERPEGSVSTLKIQRTQQEDSAVYLCASSFRRGGGGEQFFGPGTRLTVL.

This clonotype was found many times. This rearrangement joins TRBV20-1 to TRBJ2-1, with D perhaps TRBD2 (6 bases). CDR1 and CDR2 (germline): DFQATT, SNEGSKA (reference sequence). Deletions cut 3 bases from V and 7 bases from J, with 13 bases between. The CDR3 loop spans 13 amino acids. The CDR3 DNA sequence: TGCAGTGCTAGTGAGGGAGGCCGAAATGAGCAGTTCTTC. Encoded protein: CSASEGGRNEQFF.

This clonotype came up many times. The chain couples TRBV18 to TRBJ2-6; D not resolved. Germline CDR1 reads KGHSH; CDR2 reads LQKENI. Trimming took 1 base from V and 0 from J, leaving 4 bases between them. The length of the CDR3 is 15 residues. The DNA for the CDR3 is TGTGCCAGCTCACCACGGGACTCTGGGGCCAACGTCCTGACTTTC. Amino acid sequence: CASSPRDSGANVLTF.

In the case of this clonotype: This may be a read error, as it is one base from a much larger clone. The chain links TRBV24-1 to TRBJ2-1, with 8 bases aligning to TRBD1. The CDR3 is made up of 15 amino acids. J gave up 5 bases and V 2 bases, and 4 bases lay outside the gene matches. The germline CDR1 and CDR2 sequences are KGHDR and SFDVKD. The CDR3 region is CATSDYRTGHNEQFF. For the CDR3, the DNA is TGTGCCACCAGTGATTACCGGACAGGGCACAATGAGCAGTTCTTC.

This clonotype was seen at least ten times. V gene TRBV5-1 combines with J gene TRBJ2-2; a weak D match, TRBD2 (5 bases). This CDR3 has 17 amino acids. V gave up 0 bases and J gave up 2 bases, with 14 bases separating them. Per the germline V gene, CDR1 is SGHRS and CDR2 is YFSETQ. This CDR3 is CASSLVSLRTNTGELFF. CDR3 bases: TGCGCCAGCAGCTTGGTCAGCCTGCGGACTAACACCGGGGAGCTGTTTTTT.

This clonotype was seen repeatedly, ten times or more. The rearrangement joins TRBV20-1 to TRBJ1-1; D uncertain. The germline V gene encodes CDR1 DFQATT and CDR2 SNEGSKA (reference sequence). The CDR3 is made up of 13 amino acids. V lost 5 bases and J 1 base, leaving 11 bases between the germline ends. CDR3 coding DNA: TGCAGTGCTCCTGACCGCGGGAACACTGAAGCTTTCTTT. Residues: CSAPDRGNTEAFF.

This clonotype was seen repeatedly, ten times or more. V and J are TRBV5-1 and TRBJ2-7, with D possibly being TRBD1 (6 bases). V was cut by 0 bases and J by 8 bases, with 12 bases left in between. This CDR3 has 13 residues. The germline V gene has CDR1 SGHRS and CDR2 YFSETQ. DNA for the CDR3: TGCGCCAGCAGCTTGGACAGGGTATGGAAGCAGTACTTC. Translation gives CASSLDRVWKQYF.

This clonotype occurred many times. CDR3 region: CASSQAQGGDEQYF. In DNA, the CDR3 is TGTGCCAGCAGCCAAGCCCAGGGGGGGGACGAGCAGTACTTC. The rearrangement links TRBV4-2 to TRBJ2-7; perhaps D is TRBD1 or TRBD2 (7 bases each). Germline V lookup: CDR1 LGHNA, CDR2 YNFKEQ. The V end was cut by 1 base, the J end by 5 bases, with 12 bases between. The CDR3 spans 14 residues.

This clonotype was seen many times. In DNA, the CDR3 is TGTGCCAGCAGCTTAGGTGGAGACAGGGAGTTTCTCTACGAGCAGTACTTC. The encoded protein is CASSLGGDREFLYEQYF. The rearrangement joins TRBV13 to TRBJ2-7; 7 nucleotides align to TRBD1. The CDR3 covers 17 residues. The V gene's germline CDR1 is PRHDT and CDR2 FYEKMQ (reference sequence). V lost 0 bases and J lost 3; bases outside the gene matches: 11.

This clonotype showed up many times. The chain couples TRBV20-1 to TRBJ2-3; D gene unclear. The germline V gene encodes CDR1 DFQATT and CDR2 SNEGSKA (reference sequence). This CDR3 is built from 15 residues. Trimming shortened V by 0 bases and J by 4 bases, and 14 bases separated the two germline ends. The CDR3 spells CSARDTGRPADTQYF. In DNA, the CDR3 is TGCAGTGCTAGAGATACTGGAAGGCCTGCAGATACGCAGTATTTT.

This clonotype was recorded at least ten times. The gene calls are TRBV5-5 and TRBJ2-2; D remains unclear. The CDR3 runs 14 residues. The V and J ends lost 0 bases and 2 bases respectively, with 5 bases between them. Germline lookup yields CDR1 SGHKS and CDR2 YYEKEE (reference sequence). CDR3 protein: CASSLDGNTGELFF. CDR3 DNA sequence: TGTGCCAGCAGCTTGGACGGAAACACCGGGGAGCTGTTTTTT.

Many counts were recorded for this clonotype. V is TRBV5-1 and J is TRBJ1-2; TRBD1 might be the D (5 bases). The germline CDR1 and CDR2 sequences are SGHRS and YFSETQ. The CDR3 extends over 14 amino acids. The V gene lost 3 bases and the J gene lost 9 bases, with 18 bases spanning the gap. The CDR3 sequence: CASSSGGLGNRYTF. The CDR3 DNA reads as TGCGCCAGCAGCTCCGGGGGTCTCGGTAACCGCTACACCTTC.

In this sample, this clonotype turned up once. CDR3 nucleotide sequence: TGTGCCAGTTCTCTGGGAATCAGAAACACTGAAGCTTTCTTT. Residues: CASSLGIRNTEAFF. The chain combines TRBV18 with TRBJ1-1; D remains unclear. This CDR3 has 14 amino acids. Trimming removed 9 bases from V and 2 bases from J, with 16 bases in between. The V gene's germline CDR1 is KGHSH and CDR2 LQKENI.

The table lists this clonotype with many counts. CDR3 protein: CASTTGGRNGYTF. The DNA for the CDR3 is TGTGCCAGTACTACAGGGGGAAGGAATGGCTACACCTTC. This chain connects TRBV25-1 to TRBJ1-2; 8 bases are a match to TRBD1. V shed 9 bases, J shed 6 bases, and the junction held 9 bases outside the gene matches. Germline lookup yields CDR1 MGHDK and CDR2 SYGVNS. The CDR3 is made up of 13 amino acids.

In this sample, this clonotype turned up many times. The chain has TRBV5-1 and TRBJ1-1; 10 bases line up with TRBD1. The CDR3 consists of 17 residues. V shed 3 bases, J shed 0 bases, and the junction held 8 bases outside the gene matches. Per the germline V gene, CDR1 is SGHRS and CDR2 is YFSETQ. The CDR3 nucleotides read TGCGCCAGCAGCTGGGGACAGGGGACATCCATGAACACTGAAGCTTTCTTT. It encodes CASSWGQGTSMNTEAFF.

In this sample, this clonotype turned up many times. The CDR3 here is CASSRANTGELFF. Here the CDR3 DNA reads TGCGCCAGCAGTAGAGCGAACACCGGGGAGCTGTTTTTT. This rearrangement joins TRBV5-1 to TRBJ2-2; D remains unclear. The CDR3 loop spans 13 amino acids. The V end lost 5 bases, the J end lost 0 bases, and 5 bases lay between the germline ends. Germline assignment: CDR1 SGHRS and CDR2 YFSETQ.

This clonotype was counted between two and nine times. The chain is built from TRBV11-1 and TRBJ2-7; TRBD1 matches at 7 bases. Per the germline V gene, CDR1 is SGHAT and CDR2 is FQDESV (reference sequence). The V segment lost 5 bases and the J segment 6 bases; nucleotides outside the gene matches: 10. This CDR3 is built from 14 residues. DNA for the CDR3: TGTGCCAGCAGCCCGACGACAGGGACGGGCGAGCAGTACTTC. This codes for CASSPTTGTGEQYF.

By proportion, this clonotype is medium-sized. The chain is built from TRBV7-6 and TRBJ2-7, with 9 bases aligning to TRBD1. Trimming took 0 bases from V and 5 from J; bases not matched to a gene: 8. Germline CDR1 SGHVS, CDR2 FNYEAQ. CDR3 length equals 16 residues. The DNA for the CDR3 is TGTGCCAGCAGCTTAGCGACAGGGACAGGGAATGACGAGCAGTACTTC. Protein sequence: CASSLATGTGNDEQYF.

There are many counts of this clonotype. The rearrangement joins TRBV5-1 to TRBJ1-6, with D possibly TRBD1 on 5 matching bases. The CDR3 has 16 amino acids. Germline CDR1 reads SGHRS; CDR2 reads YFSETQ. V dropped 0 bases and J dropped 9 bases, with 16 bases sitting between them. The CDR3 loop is CASSLEGPGLGSPLHF. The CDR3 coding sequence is TGCGCCAGCAGCTTGGAGGGCCCAGGGTTGGGTTCACCCCTCCACTTT.

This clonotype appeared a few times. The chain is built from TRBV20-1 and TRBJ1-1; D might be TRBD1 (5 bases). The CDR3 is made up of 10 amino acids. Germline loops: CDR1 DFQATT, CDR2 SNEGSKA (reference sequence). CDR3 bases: TGCTCGGGGGGGAACACTGAAGCTTTCTTT. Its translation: CSGGNTEAFF.

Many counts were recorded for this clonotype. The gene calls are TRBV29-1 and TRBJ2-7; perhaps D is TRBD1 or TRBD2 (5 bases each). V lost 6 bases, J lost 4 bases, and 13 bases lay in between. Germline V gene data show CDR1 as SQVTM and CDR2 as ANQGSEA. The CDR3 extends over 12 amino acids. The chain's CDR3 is CSVTGPGYEQYF. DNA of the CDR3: TGCAGCGTCACGGGACCGGGATACGAGCAGTACTTC.

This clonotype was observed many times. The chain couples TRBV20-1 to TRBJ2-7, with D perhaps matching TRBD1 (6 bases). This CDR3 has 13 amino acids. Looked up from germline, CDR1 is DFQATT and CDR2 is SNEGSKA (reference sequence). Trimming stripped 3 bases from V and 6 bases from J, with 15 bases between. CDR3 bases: TGCAGTGCTAGGCGGCAGGGGCTAGGCGAGCAGTACTTC. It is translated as CSARRQGLGEQYF.

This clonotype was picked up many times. In nucleotides, the CDR3 is TGTGCCAGCAGCCGCTCGGGGCCCTCCTCCTACAATGAGCAGTTCTTC. This sequence encodes CASSRSGPSSYNEQFF. The genes are TRBV3-1 and TRBJ2-1; D possibly uses TRBD1 or TRBD2 (5 bases each). Germline V gene sequence: CDR1 LGHDT, CDR2 YNNKEL (reference sequence). Trimming cost V 4 bases and J 0 bases, with 13 bases left between them. The CDR3 contains 16 residues.

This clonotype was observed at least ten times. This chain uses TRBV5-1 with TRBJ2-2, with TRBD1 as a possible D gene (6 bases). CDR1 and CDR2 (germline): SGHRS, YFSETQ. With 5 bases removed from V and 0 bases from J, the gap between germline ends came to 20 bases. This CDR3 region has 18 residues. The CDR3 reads CASRQAGTQFANTGELFF. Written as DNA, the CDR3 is TGCGCCAGCAGACAAGCCGGGACACAGTTCGCGAACACCGGGGAGCTGTTTTTT.